This TCR beta chain stems from a study of cytomegalovirus exposure and HLA in healthy donors. Study observations and caveats: Judged likely to be a sequencing artifact was a cluster of highly shared sequence variants. The authors later found most CMV-associated TCR beta chains appeared HLA-restricted. Cytomegalovirus status was reportedly diagnosed by the classifier with high specificity and sensitivity. Because they were indistinguishable, some V segments, including TRBV6-2 and TRBV6-3, were excluded.

60 Vbeta and 13 Jbeta primers were used in PCR. Assay used: immunoSEQ multiplex PCR; TCRdb lists only in-frame clones, some missing. The sample lists some 150,000 clones, about four fifths occurring once. The ends were cut back, 3 bases at V and 4 bases at J, with 16 bases in the middle. This CDR3 contains 15 residues. From germline, CDR1 is SGHTA and CDR2 FQGNSA. This clone was recorded a few times. The antigen is unknown. Sequences were obtained from PBMCs. The J gene is TRBJ2-7, the V gene TRBV7-2, with a tentative D call TRBD2 (6 bases). The TCR comes from a human donor in good health. The CDR3 DNA sequence: TGTGCCAGCAGCTTTGATCGGGCGGGAAAATACGAGCAGTACTTC. It specifies CASSFDRAGKYEQYF.